The source of this TCR beta chain is a study of human T cells and chemical hapten exposure. The overall study: Read at 6 days, the patch tests placed 0.01% DPC on the upper back.

Germline loops: CDR1 SEHNR, CDR2 FQNEAQ (reference sequence). The CDR3 contains 15 residues. Time point noted: pre-sensitization, week 0. Documented treatment: therapeutic diphenylcyclopropenone sensitization with weekly scalp DPC. The table lists this clonotype with many counts. Relative to the germline gene, one junction end is altered; a read error may explain this. TCRdb passed the RACE reads through MiXCR, listing each CDR3 protein once. The sample contains roughly 100,000 distinct CDR3 sequences, 12% of which appear only once. This receptor was taken from a woman between 45 and 65 years old with alopecia areata. Some clones in this sample may be carry-over from other donors' samples. Sequencing used whole blood, obtained in connection with sensitization to the hapten diphenylcyclopropenone (DPC). This chain joins TRBV7-9 and TRBJ2-7; tentative D call: TRBD1 (5 bases). Written as DNA, the CDR3 is TGTGCCAGCAGTTTAGGACAAAACCCAAGCTACGAGCAGTACTTC. Translation gives CASSLGQNPSYEQYF.